Detailed here is one TCR beta chain. This CDR3 has 14 amino acids. The germline V gene has CDR1 MDHEN and CDR2 SYDVKM. The ends were cut back, 3 bases at V and 0 bases at J, with 8 bases in the middle. The data were taken from a study of shared clonotypes between healthy human individuals. The protocol was immunoSEQ multiplex PCR, while the TCRdb copy is restricted to in-frame clones and leaves out a portion. The sample lists some 1 million clones; under 80% were seen once. The receptor was isolated from a man aged 18-30 years in good health. This chain connects TRBV28 to TRBJ1-1; a weak D match, TRBD1 (5 bases). The specimen was memory CD4+ T cells sorted from blood. This sample's subset: CD45RA-negative fraction. The CDR3 DNA is TGTGCCAGCAGTTTGACAGTCATGAACACTGAAGCTTTCTTT. Its protein product is CASSLTVMNTEAFF.